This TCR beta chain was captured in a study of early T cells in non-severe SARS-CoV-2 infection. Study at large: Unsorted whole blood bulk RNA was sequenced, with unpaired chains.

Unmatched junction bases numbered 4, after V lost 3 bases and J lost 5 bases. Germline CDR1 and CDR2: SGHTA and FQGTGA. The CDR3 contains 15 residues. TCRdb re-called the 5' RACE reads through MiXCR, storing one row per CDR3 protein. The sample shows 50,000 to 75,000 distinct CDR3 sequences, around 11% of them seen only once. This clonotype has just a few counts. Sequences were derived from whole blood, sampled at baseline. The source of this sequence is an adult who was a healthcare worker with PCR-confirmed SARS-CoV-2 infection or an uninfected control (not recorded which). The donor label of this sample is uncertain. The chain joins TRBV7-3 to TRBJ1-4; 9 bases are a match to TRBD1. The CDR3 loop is CASSLGTGRNEKLFF. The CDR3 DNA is TGTGCCAGCAGCTTGGGGACAGGGAGGAATGAAAAACTGTTTTTT. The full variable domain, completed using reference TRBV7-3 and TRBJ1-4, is GAGVSQTPSNKVTEKGKYVELRCDPISGHTALYWYRQSLGQGPEFLIYFQGTGAADDSGLPNDRFFAVRPEGSVSTLKIQRTERGDSAVYLCASSLGTGRNEKLFFGSGTQLSVL.